The entry that follows covers one TCR beta chain sequence. These data come from a study of shared clonotypes between healthy human individuals. Sequencing was performed with immunoSEQ multiplex PCR; in TCRdb, only in-frame clones are kept and a portion is missing. The table shows over a million clones, with about 84% occurring only once. Trimming removed 4 bases from V and 2 bases from J, with 17 bases in between. This CDR3 is 16 amino acids long. Per germline, CDR1 MGHRA and CDR2 YSYEKL. The rearrangement links TRBV4-1 to TRBJ2-5; maybe TRBD1 (6 bases). The receptor's source is a man younger than 35 in good health. Some clones in this sample may be carry-over from other donors' samples. Sequenced input: memory CD4+ T cells from PBMCs. The subset: CD45RA-negative fraction. The chain's CDR3 is CASSLRGNSAQETQYF. CDR3 DNA sequence: TGCGCCAGCAGCCTCAGGGGAAATTCGGCACAAGAGACCCAGTACTTC.